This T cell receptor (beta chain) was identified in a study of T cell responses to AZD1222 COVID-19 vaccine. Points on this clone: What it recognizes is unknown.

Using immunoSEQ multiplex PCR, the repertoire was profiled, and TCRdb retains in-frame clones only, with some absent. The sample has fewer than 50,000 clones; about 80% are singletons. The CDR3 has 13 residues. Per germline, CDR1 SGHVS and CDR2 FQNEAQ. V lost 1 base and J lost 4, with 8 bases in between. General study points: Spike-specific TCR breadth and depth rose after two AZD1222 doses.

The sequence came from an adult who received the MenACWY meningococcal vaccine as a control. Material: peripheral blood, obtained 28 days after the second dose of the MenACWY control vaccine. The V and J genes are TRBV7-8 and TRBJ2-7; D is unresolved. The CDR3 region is CASSLGAGYEQYV. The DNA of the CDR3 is TGTGCCAGCAGCTTAGGAGCCGGTTACGAGCAGTACGTC.